This T cell receptor beta chain derives from a study of cytomegalovirus exposure and HLA in healthy donors. The V and J ends lost 2 bases and 3 bases, in that order; junction bases with no gene match: 5. Germline V gene lookup returns CDR1 SGHTA and CDR2 FQGTGA. This CDR3 has 16 amino acids. PCR involved 60 Vbeta and 13 Jbeta primers. The protocol was immunoSEQ multiplex PCR, while the TCRdb copy is restricted to in-frame clones and leaves out a portion. The sample carries fewer than 250,000 clones, roughly four fifths recorded once. The sequence was obtained from a middle-aged man in good health and CMV-seropositive. The chain links TRBV7-3 to TRBJ2-1; 9 bases agree with TRBD1. Sequencing was performed on PBMCs. The CDR3 loop reads CASSLGDRGDYNEQFF. The CDR3 region has the DNA TGTGCCAGCAGCTTAGGCGACAGGGGGGACTACAATGAGCAGTTCTTC.